The 13 T cell receptor beta chains listed next were all sequenced from one sample in a study of T cell repertoires in cytomegalovirus infection. TCRdb re-called the reads through MiXCR, storing one row per CDR3 protein. The data show around 530,000 distinct CDR3 sequences, more than 15% seen once. Specimen: CD8+ T cells from PBMCs. The receptors shown here come from a human donor in good health (CMV status not recorded). Some clones in this sample may be carry-over from other donors' samples.

The chain joins TRBV20-1 to TRBJ1-5; D gene ambiguous. V lost 2 bases and J 0 bases, leaving 8 bases between the germline ends. The CDR3 length is 14 residues. CDR1 DFQATT and CDR2 SNEGSKA come from the germline V gene (reference sequence). CDR3 loop: CSARIIDSNQPQHF. CDR3 DNA: TGCAGTGCTAGAATCATTGATAGCAATCAGCCCCAGCATTTT.

Ten or more counts support this clonotype. This rearrangement joins TRBV28 to TRBJ1-1; no firm D call. The CDR3 has 14 residues. Germline V CDR1 and CDR2: MDHEN, SYDVKM. Deletions cut 4 bases from V and 0 bases from J, with 9 bases between. The CDR3 loop reads CASSWMTMNTEAFF. The CDR3 nucleotides read TGTGCCAGCAGTTGGATGACCATGAACACTGAAGCTTTCTTT.

The rearrangement joins TRBV9 to TRBJ1-2; D unresolved. CDR1 is SGDLS, CDR2 YYNGEE, per germline. Trimming pared 2 bases from V and 3 bases from J, leaving 8 bases between. The CDR3 has 13 residues. CDR3 region: CASSVGIDYGYTF. The CDR3 DNA reads TGTGCCAGCAGCGTGGGGATAGACTATGGCTACACCTTC.

This clonotype was seen repeatedly, ten times or more. The rearrangement links TRBV7-8 to TRBJ2-7; a weak D match, TRBD2 (6 bases). The CDR3 spans 15 residues. Germline CDR1 is SGHVS and CDR2 is FQNEAQ. V gave up 2 bases and J gave up 5 bases, with 16 bases separating them. The CDR3 DNA follows: TGTGCCAGCAGCTTAATTGGGGGGTCTTGGGACGAGCAGTACTTC. Residues: CASSLIGGSWDEQYF.

This clonotype was detected many times. The rearrangement uses TRBV12-3 or TRBV12-4 and TRBJ2-1; perhaps TRBD2 as D (6 bases). V lost 2 bases, J lost 2 bases, and 10 bases lay in between. CDR3 length: 15 residues. This CDR3 reads CASSLRSGAYNEQFF. CDR3 bases: TGTGCCAGCAGTTTACGTAGCGGAGCCTACAATGAGCAGTTCTTC.

Only one count was recorded for this clonotype. The V and J genes are TRBV18 and TRBJ2-1; possible D gene TRBD2, 6 bases. The germline CDR1 and CDR2 sequences are KGHSH and LQKENI. The CDR3 is made up of 14 amino acids. The V end lost 1 base, the J end lost 7 bases, and 11 bases lay between the germline ends. Written as DNA, the CDR3 is TGTGCCAGCTCACCACGGGCGGAGGGGAATGAGCAGTTCTTC. It encodes CASSPRAEGNEQFF. Variable domain in full (rest from reference TRBV18 and TRBJ2-1): NAGVMQNPRHLVRRRGQEARLRCSPMKGHSHVYWYRQLPEEGLKFMVYLQKENIIDESGMPKERFSAEFPKEGPSILRIQQVVRGDSAAYFCASSPRAEGNEQFFGPGTRLTVL.

V and J are TRBV11-2 and TRBJ1-5, with D uncertain. Germline V gene data show CDR1 as SGHAT and CDR2 as FQNNGV. V lost 4 bases and J 5 bases, leaving 9 bases between the germline ends. This CDR3 is 13 amino acids long. CDR3 amino acids: CASSSAGHQPQHF. The CDR3 DNA is TGTGCCAGCAGCTCGGCTGGGCATCAGCCCCAGCATTTT.

V usage is TRBV5-4 and J usage is TRBJ2-7; D may be TRBD1 (6 bases). Trimming shortened V by 4 bases and J by 4 bases, and 15 bases separated the two germline ends. From germline, CDR1 is SGHNT and CDR2 YYREEE (reference sequence). The CDR3 has 14 amino acids. The CDR3 loop reads CASSGGQDNYEQYF. The DNA of the CDR3 is TGTGCCAGCAGCGGGGGACAAGATAATTACGAGCAGTACTTC.

This clonotype was picked up many times. The chain links TRBV12-3 or TRBV12-4 to TRBJ2-1, with a tentative D call TRBD1 (5 bases). V lost 2 bases, J lost 7 bases, and 12 bases lay in between. There are 14 residues in the CDR3. DNA for the CDR3: TGTGCCAGCAGTTTAACAGCAGGGCTGAATGAGCAGTTCTTC. Protein product: CASSLTAGLNEQFF.

This clonotype was observed a handful of times. The rearrangement uses TRBV24-1 and TRBJ2-1; 12 bases fit TRBD2. Trimming took 3 bases from V and 8 from J; bases not matched to a gene: 10. The germline gives CDR1 KGHDR, CDR2 SFDVKD. This CDR3 has 17 residues. CDR3 DNA sequence: TGTGCCACCAGTGATGTGACTAGCGGGAGTCTCGGAGATGAGCAGTTCTTC. This sequence encodes CATSDVTSGSLGDEQFF.

The CDR3 sequence: CAWSDTEAFF. CDR3 nucleotide sequence: TGTGCCTGGAGTGACACTGAAGCTTTCTTT. V gene TRBV30 combines with J gene TRBJ1-1; D uncertain. Trimming took 1 base from V and 3 from J, leaving 0 bases between them. CDR3 size: 10 residues. Germline V CDR1 and CDR2: GTSNPN, SVGIG (reference sequence).

This chain links TRBV11-2 with TRBJ2-7; D is uncertain. The V and J ends lost 8 bases and 2 bases respectively, with 13 bases between them. The germline CDR1 and CDR2 sequences are SGHAT and FQNNGV. CDR3 size: 13 residues. The CDR3 protein is CASYSETTYEQYF. The CDR3 bases are TGTGCCAGCTACTCCGAAACGACCTACGAGCAGTACTTC.

As concerns this clonotype: One base away lies a much larger clone, so this may be a sequencing read error. This chain uses TRBV14 with TRBJ2-7; D gene uncertain. Germline V lookup: CDR1 SGHDN, CDR2 FVKESK. CDR3 length: 12 amino acids. V was trimmed by 2 bases and J by 0 bases, leaving 2 bases between them. The CDR3 DNA reads TGTGCCAGCAGCCAAACCTCCTACGAGCAGTACTTC. This sequence encodes CASSQTSYEQYF.